The 3 T cell receptor beta chains in this list originate from one sample, sequenced in a study of T cells in Graves' hyperthyroidism and ophthalmopathy (dated by TCRdb to between 2019 and 2020). Library generation was performed with multiplex PCR. The instrument was an Illumina HiSeq 2000. The TCR beta CDR3 regions were amplified from RNA transcripts. For the first round of RT-PCR on the TCR CDR3, the HTBI primer set was used together with the Qiagen OneStep RT-PCR kit. TCRdb handled the public reads itself, with Q25 trimming in fastp and clone calling in MiXCR, and kept productive beta chains. Each CDR3 protein appears once, grouped with its most common genes and DNA. The sample table shows about 290,000 distinct CDR3 sequences, and roughly 13% are seen once. The top ten clones comprise less than 8% of the sample. The sample taken for sequencing was blood. These TCRs come from a woman in her forties with Graves' hyperthyroidism.

This clonotype appeared many times. V usage is TRBV2 and J usage is TRBJ2-2; D gene uncertain. The germline CDR1 and CDR2 sequences are SNHLY and FYNNEI. This CDR3 spans 14 amino acids. The V end was cut by 4 bases, the J end by 1 base, with 7 bases between. CDR3 nucleotide sequence: TGTGCCAGCAGTGGGACGAGGAACACCGGGGAGCTGTTTTTT. Residues: CASSGTRNTGELFF.

Ten or more counts support this clonotype. The chain's CDR3 is CASSGTRWVDTQYF. As DNA, the CDR3 is TGTGCCAGCAGTGGAACTCGTTGGGTAGATACGCAGTATTTT. The chain joins TRBV2 to TRBJ2-3, with D uncertain. CDR1 and CDR2 from the germline V gene are SNHLY and FYNNEI. The CDR3 has 14 residues. V lost 4 bases, J lost 5 bases, and 13 bases lay in between. Complete variable domain (other parts from reference TRBV2 and TRBJ2-3): EPEVTQTPSHQVTQMGQEVILRCVPISNHLYFYWYRQILGQKVEFLVSFYNNEISEKSEIFDDQFSVERPDGSNFTLKIRSTKLEDSAMYFCASSGTRWVDTQYFGPGTRLTVL.

This clonotype was counted ten times or more. V gene TRBV6-1 combines with J gene TRBJ1-2; D is ambiguous. V shed 3 bases and J shed 1 base, with 0 bases lying between them. From germline, CDR1 is MNHNS and CDR2 SASEGT. The CDR3 has 11 amino acids. CDR3: CASSDNYGYTF. For the CDR3, the DNA is TGTGCCAGCAGTGATAACTATGGCTACACCTTC.